This T cell receptor beta chain stems from a study of cytomegalovirus exposure and HLA in healthy donors. The CDR3 is made up of 15 amino acids. CDR1 is MDHEN and CDR2 is SYDVKM in the germline V gene. Concerning this clone itself: Its antigen is currently unknown.

Study-level findings and limits: For most subjects, TCR beta sequences were reported to predict HLA-A and HLA-B alleles with accuracy. An analysis was carried out at a later point. It showed that HLA-associated TCR beta chains were more clonally expanded than equally common non-associated chains. Later analysis identified about 18,000 TCR beta sequences associated with HLA alleles, using a false discovery rate threshold of 0.05.

The primer mix had 60 Vbeta and 13 Jbeta primers. Using immunoSEQ multiplex PCR, the repertoire was profiled, and TCRdb retains in-frame clones only, with some absent. Of about 170,000 clones in the sample, about four fifths were seen once. This TCR was recovered from a boy between 2 and 10 years old in good health and CMV-seronegative. Input material: PBMCs. The V call is TRBV28, the J call TRBJ2-5; 13 bases are shared with TRBD2. The J call may be incorrect, as the DNA end agrees better with TRBJ2-7. CDR3 in DNA: TGTGCCAGCAGTTTTGGGACTAGCGGGACCTACGAGCAGTACTTC. This codes for CASSFGTSGTYEQYF.